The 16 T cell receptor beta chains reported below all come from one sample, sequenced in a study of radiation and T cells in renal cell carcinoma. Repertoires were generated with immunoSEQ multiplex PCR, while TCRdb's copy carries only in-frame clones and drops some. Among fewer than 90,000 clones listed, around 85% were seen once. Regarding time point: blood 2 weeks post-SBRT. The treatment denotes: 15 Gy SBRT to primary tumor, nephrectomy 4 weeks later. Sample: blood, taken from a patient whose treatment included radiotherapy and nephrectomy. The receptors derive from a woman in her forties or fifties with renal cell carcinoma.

CDR3 nucleotides: TGTGCCAGCAGTTACTCGTATGGACAGGGGGGCACTGAAGCTTTCTTT. It specifies CASSYSYGQGGTEAFF. This sequence joins TRBV6-6 and TRBJ1-1, with TRBD1 identical over 10 bases. Per the germline V gene, CDR1 is MNHNY and CDR2 is SVGAGI (reference sequence). This CDR3 is 16 amino acids long. Trimming at V came to 0 bases and at J to 4 bases, leaving 5 bases not matched to a gene.

CDR3 bases: TGCGCCAGCAGTATAGACAGGGCATACGAGCAGTACTTC. Protein: CASSIDRAYEQYF. The J gene is TRBJ2-7, the V gene TRBV10-2, with 7 positions matching TRBD1. This CDR3 has 13 amino acids. Germline CDR1 and CDR2: WSHSY and SAAADI. J was trimmed by 4 bases and V by 5 bases; bases with no gene match: 5.

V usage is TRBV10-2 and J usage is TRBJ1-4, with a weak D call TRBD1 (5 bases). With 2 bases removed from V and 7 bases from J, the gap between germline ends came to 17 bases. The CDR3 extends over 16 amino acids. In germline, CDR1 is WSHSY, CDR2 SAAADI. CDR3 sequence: CASSENGAGRGEKLFF. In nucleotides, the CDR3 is TGCGCCAGCAGTGAGAACGGGGCGGGGCGGGGTGAAAAACTGTTTTTT.

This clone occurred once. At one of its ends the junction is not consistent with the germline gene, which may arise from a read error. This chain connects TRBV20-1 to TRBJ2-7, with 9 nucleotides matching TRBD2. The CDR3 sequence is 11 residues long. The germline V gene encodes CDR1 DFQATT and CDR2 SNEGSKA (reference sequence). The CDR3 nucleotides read TGTGCCCCAGCGGGAGGAAACGAGCAGTACTTC. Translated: CAPAGGNEQYF.

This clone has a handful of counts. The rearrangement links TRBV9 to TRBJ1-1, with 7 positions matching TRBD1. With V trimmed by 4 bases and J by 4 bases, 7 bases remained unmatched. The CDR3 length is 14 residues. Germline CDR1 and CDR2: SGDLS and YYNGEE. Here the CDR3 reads CASSPLPGGTEAFF. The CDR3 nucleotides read TGTGCCAGCAGCCCCCTGCCAGGGGGCACTGAAGCTTTCTTT.

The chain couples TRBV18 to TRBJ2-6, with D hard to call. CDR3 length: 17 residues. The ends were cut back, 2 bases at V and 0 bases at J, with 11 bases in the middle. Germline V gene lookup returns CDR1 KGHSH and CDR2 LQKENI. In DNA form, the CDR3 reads TGTGCCAGCTCACCAGGCCCTATCGACTCTGGGGCCAACGTCCTGACTTTC. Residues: CASSPGPIDSGANVLTF. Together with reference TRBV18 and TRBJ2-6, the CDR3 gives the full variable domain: NAGVMQNPRHLVRRRGQEARLRCSPMKGHSHVYWYRQLPEEGLKFMVYLQKENIIDESGMPKERFSAEFPKEGPSILRIQQVVRGDSAAYFCASSPGPIDSGANVLTFGAGSRLTVL.

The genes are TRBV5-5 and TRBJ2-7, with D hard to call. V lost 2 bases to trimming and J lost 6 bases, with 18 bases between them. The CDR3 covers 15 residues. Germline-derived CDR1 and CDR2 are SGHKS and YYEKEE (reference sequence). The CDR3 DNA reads TGTGCCAGCAGCTTAGAAGCGACTGGGGTAGGCGAGCAGTACTTC. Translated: CASSLEATGVGEQYF.

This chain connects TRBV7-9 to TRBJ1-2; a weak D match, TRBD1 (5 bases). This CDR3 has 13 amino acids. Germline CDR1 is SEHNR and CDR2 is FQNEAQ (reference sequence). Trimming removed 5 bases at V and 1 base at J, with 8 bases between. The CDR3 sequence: CASSPDSNYGYTF. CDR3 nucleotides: TGTGCCAGCAGCCCTGACAGTAACTATGGCTACACCTTC.

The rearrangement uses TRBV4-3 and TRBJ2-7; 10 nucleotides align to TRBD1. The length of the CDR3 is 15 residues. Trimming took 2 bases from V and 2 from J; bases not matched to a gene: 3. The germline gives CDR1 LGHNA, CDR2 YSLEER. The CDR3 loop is CASSQTGTGAYEQYF. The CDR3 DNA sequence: TGCGCCAGCAGCCAAACCGGGACAGGGGCCTACGAGCAGTACTTC.

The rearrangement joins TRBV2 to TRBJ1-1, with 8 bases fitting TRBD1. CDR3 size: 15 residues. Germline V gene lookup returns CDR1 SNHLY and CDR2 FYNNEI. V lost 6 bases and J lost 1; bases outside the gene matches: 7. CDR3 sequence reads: CASSPQGAGNTEAFF. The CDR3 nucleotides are TGTGCCAGCAGCCCCCAGGGGGCTGGGAACACTGAAGCTTTCTTT.

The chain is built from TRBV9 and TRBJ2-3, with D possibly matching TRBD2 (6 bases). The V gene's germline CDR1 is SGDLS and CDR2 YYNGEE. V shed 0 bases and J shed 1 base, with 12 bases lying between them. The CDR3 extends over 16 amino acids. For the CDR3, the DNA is TGTGCCAGCAGCGTAGGGAACGGGGGACGCACAGATACGCAGTATTTT. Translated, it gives CASSVGNGGRTDTQYF.

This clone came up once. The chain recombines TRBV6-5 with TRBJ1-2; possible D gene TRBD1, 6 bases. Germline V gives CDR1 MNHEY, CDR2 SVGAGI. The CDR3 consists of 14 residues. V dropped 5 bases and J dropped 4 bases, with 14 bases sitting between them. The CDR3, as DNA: TGTGCCAGCAGTCCGACGTGGGGGGCCTATGGCTACACCTTC. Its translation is CASSPTWGAYGYTF.

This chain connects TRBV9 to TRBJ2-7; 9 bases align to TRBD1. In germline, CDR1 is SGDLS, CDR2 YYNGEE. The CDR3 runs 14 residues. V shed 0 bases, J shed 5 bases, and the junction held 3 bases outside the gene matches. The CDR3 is CASSVGDRGDEQYF. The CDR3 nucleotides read TGTGCCAGCAGCGTAGGAGACAGGGGGGACGAGCAGTACTTC.

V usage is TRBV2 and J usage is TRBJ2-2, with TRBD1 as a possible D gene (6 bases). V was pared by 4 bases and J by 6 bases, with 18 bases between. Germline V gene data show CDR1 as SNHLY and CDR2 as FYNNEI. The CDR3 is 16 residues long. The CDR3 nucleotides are TGTGCCAGCAGTGTCCTAACAGGGCTTGTTCCCGGGGAGCTGTTTTTT. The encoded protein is CASSVLTGLVPGELFF.

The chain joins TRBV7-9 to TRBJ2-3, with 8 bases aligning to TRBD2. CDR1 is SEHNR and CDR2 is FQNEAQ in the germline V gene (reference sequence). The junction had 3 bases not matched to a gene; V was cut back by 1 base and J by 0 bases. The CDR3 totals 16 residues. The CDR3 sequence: CASSLVRTSSTDTQYF. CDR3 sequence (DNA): TGTGCCAGCAGCTTAGTAAGGACTAGCAGCACAGATACGCAGTATTTT.

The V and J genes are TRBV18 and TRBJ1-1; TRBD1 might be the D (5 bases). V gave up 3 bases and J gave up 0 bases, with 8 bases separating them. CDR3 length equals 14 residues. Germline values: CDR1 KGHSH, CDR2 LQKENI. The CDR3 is CASSPGTMNTEAFF. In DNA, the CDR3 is TGTGCCAGCTCACCCGGGACGATGAACACTGAAGCTTTCTTT.